This entry lists 18 T cell receptor beta chains sequenced from one sample in a study of shared clonotypes between healthy human individuals. Assay: immunoSEQ multiplex PCR; the TCRdb copy retains only in-frame clones and omits some. Here the sample spans 110,000 or so clones, around 71% being singletons. Sequences were obtained from memory CD8+ T cells sorted from blood. The subset here: CD45RO+ cells pooled with CCR7-negative TemRA cells. Receptor source: a woman aged 25 to 45 in good health.

The chain couples TRBV20-1 to TRBJ2-1; D unresolved. The CDR3 totals 11 residues. From germline, CDR1 is DFQATT and CDR2 SNEGSKA (reference sequence). The V gene lost 3 bases and the J gene lost 5 bases, with 5 bases spanning the gap. Written as DNA, the CDR3 is TGCAGTGCTAGCCCCGACAATGAGCAGTTCTTC. Translated, it gives CSASPDNEQFF.

This chain uses TRBV19 with TRBJ1-2; no reliable D call. The CDR3 extends over 15 amino acids. Germline lookup yields CDR1 LNHDA and CDR2 SQIVND (reference sequence). V lost 3 bases to trimming and J lost 8 bases, with 19 bases between them. The CDR3 sequence: CASSIDELLGGGYTF. The CDR3 DNA sequence: TGTGCCAGTAGTATCGACGAACTGCTCGGTGGAGGCTACACCTTC.

The chain joins TRBV5-4 to TRBJ2-5; D is possibly TRBD1 (5 bases). This CDR3 comprises 14 residues. CDR1 is SGHNT and CDR2 is YYREEE in the germline V gene (reference sequence). Trimming removed 0 bases from V and 5 bases from J, with 11 bases in between. The CDR3 region is CASSLERGRETQYF. The CDR3 DNA is TGTGCCAGCAGCTTGGAAAGGGGTCGGGAGACCCAGTACTTC.

The chain links TRBV7-9 to TRBJ1-1, with D possibly being TRBD1 (6 bases). The ends were cut back, 10 bases at V and 4 bases at J, with 25 bases in the middle. CDR1 and CDR2 (germline): SEHNR, FQNEAQ (reference sequence). The length of the CDR3 is 16 residues. The CDR3 DNA reads as TGTGCCACCCCACGCGCGGGCCCCAGGGGTATCACTGAAGCTTTCTTT. Translating it yields CATPRAGPRGITEAFF.

This chain links TRBV5-4 with TRBJ2-3, with 10 bases identical to TRBD2. Germline loops: CDR1 SGHNT, CDR2 YYREEE (reference sequence). V dropped 1 base and J dropped 4; count of bases not matched to a gene: 3. CDR3 size: 15 residues. The DNA for the CDR3 is TGTGCCAGCAGCTTGCTAGCGGGAGCACCAGATACGCAGTATTTT. Amino acids: CASSLLAGAPDTQYF.

V and J are TRBV2 and TRBJ2-4, with 8 bases aligning to TRBD2. V lost 6 bases to trimming and J lost 2 bases; unmatched junction nucleotides: 9. From germline, CDR1 is SNHLY and CDR2 FYNNEI. CDR3 length equals 16 residues. CDR3 nucleotide sequence: TGTGCCAGCAGACAAGCGGGAGCCGTATCCAAAAACATTCAGTACTTC. It translates to CASRQAGAVSKNIQYF.

The chain links TRBV6-1 to TRBJ2-7; D may match TRBD1 or TRBD2 (5 bases each). The CDR3 totals 14 residues. The germline V gene has CDR1 MNHNS and CDR2 SASEGT. The germline V and J ends were trimmed by 4 bases and 3 bases, with 13 bases remaining between them. The CDR3 nucleotides read TGTGCCAGCAGTGGACGAGGGGTAAGCTACGAGCAGTACTTC. It codes for CASSGRGVSYEQYF.

V gene TRBV10-1 combines with J gene TRBJ2-3; 11 bases are a match to TRBD2. V lost 3 bases and J lost 9; bases outside the gene matches: 8. This CDR3 spans 15 amino acids. Germline V gene sequence: CDR1 WNHNN, CDR2 SYGVQD (reference sequence). CDR3 residues: CASSEPSGTSGTQYF. CDR3 nucleotide sequence: TGCGCCAGCAGTGAACCATCGGGGACTAGCGGCACGCAGTATTTT.

Concerning this clone itself: A read error is likely here: a far larger clone is one base away. This sequence joins TRBV6-5 and TRBJ1-2; D is perhaps TRBD1 (5 bases). Deletions cut 0 bases from V and 7 bases from J, with 18 bases between. This CDR3 is 16 amino acids long. CDR1 is MNHEY and CDR2 is SVGAGI in the germline V gene. The CDR3 DNA follows: TGTGCCAGCAGTTACTCGAGAGGAGGGGAGGGTATTGGCTACACCTTC. This encodes CASSYSRGGEGIGYTF.

The chain is built from TRBV11-2 and TRBJ2-7; 9 positions agree with TRBD2. The CDR3 has 15 amino acids. Trimming removed 4 bases from V and 2 bases from J; junction bases left unmatched: 6. Germline V gene lookup returns CDR1 SGHAT and CDR2 FQNNGV. This CDR3 is CASSYASGTPYEQYF. The CDR3 nucleotides read TGTGCCAGCAGCTACGCTAGCGGGACCCCCTACGAGCAGTACTTC. The entire variable domain, with the rest obtained from reference TRBV11-2 and TRBJ2-7, is as follows: EAGVAQSPRYKIIEKRQSVAFWCNPISGHATLYWYQQILGQGPKLLIQFQNNGVVDDSQLPKDRFSAERLKGVDSTLKIQPAKLEDSAVYLCASSYASGTPYEQYFGPGTRLTVT.

V is TRBV4-2 and J is TRBJ2-1; maybe TRBD2 (6 bases). In germline, CDR1 is LGHNA, CDR2 YNFKEQ. This CDR3 region has 11 residues. The V and J ends lost 5 bases and 8 bases respectively, with 7 bases between them. This CDR3 is CASSAGHEQFF. As DNA, the CDR3 is TGTGCCAGCAGCGCGGGGCATGAGCAGTTCTTC.

The chain is built from TRBV10-3 and TRBJ2-7; D perhaps matches TRBD2 (5 bases). Trimming removed 2 bases at V and 4 bases at J, with 15 bases between. CDR3 length: 15 amino acids. CDR1 and CDR2 from the germline V gene are ENHRY and SYGVKD. CDR3 sequence (DNA): TGTGCCATCAGTGAGCGCGGTAGAGGGCCTTACGAGCAGTACTTC. Translated, it gives CAISERGRGPYEQYF.

This chain uses TRBV4-1 with TRBJ2-1; the D gene is possibly TRBD2 (5 bases). The V gene's germline CDR1 is MGHRA and CDR2 YSYEKL. Deletions cut 2 bases from V and 0 bases from J, with 11 bases between. This CDR3 region has 16 residues. DNA for the CDR3: TGCGCCAGCAGCCAAAGGGTAGCGACCTCCTACAATGAGCAGTTCTTC. It codes for CASSQRVATSYNEQFF.

J is TRBJ2-5 and V is TRBV4-1, with TRBD2 as a possible D gene (6 bases). The CDR3 is made up of 19 amino acids. Trimming took off 1 base at V and 1 base at J, with 22 bases between the two ends. Germline V CDR1 and CDR2: MGHRA, YSYEKL. The CDR3 coding sequence is TGCGCCAGCAGCCAAGGGGAAGCTATGCGAGGAGCGGGCCAAGAGACCCAGTACTTC. Amino acids: CASSQGEAMRGAGQETQYF.

This clone was detected many times. The same CDR3 can be traced to other DNA sequences in this sample. V gene TRBV9 combines with J gene TRBJ1-1; D call uncertain. Germline loops: CDR1 SGDLS, CDR2 YYNGEE. The CDR3 has 14 amino acids. Between the trimmed V and J ends, which lost 1 base and 2 bases, there was a span of 9 bases. The CDR3 loop is CASSVSWGNTEAFF. DNA of the CDR3: TGTGCCAGCAGCGTATCGTGGGGAAACACTGAAGCTTTCTTT.

V gene TRBV7-8 combines with J gene TRBJ2-1, with a possible D match to TRBD2 (6 bases). Germline V gene lookup returns CDR1 SGHVS and CDR2 FQNEAQ. The CDR3 is made up of 12 amino acids. The V end was cut by 3 bases, the J end by 15 bases, with 15 bases between. The CDR3 is CASSLHRGKRFF. The CDR3 nucleotides are TGTGCCAGCAGCTTGCATCGGGGGAAGAGGTTCTTC.

The chain uses TRBV19 and TRBJ2-7; maybe TRBD1 (6 bases). This CDR3 spans 13 amino acids. Germline CDR1 is LNHDA and CDR2 is SQIVND (reference sequence). In nucleotides, the CDR3 is TGTCCGGATGGGCAGGGGTTTTCCTACGAGCAGTACTTC. Encoded protein: CPDGQGFSYEQYF.

The rearrangement links TRBV18 to TRBJ2-1, with no clear D. Trimming took off 1 base at V and 4 bases at J, with 5 bases between the two ends. Looked up from germline, CDR1 is KGHSH and CDR2 is LQKENI. The CDR3 has 13 residues. The CDR3 loop reads CASSPREYNEQFF. As DNA, the CDR3 is TGTGCCAGCTCACCACGGGAATACAATGAGCAGTTCTTC.